This is a list of T cell receptor beta chains from one sample in a study of early T cells in non-severe SARS-CoV-2 infection. TCRdb re-called the 5' RACE reads through MiXCR, storing one row per CDR3 protein. The sample has 75,000 to 100,000 distinct CDR3 sequences; over 12% are singletons. Sequenced input: whole blood. These receptors all come from an adult who was a healthcare worker with PCR-confirmed SARS-CoV-2 infection or an uninfected control (not recorded which). Both conserved end residues are part of each CDR3. The D gene is left open where the match is weak. Rows may omit the clone size; those that give it use once, few, many or a size class.

v_gene	d_gene	abundance	j_gene	CDR3nt	CDR3aa
TRBV15	NA	few	TRBJ1-1	TGTGCCACCAGCAGAGGTATAAACAGGGACGCCACTGAAGCTTTCTTT	CATSRGINRDATEAFF
TRBV6-1	NA	few	TRBJ2-5	TGTGCCAGCAGTGATGTCTATAGGATCCAAGAGACCCAGTACTTC	CASSDVYRIQETQYF
TRBV5-5	NA	few	TRBJ1-1	TGTGCCAGCAGCTCTGACAGCGCCTTGAACACTGAAGCTTTCTTT	CASSSDSALNTEAFF
TRBV5-1	NA	few	TRBJ1-4	TGCGCCAGCAGCTTGGCCAATGAAAAACTGTTTTTT	CASSLANEKLFF
TRBV3-1	NA	many	TRBJ2-5	TGTGCCAGCAGCCCGGGCGGCCGGGAGACCCAGTACTTC	CASSPGGRETQYF
TRBV2	NA	NA	TRBJ1-1	TGTGCCATCTCGGTTAGATTGGGCCTTGAAGCTTTCTTT	CAISVRLGLEAFF
TRBV15	NA	NA	TRBJ1-5	TGTGCCACCCGGGGCGTCTCCCTGAGGAGCAATCAGCCCCAGCATTTT	CATRGVSLRSNQPQHF
TRBV13	NA	few	TRBJ2-1	TGTGCCAGCAGCTTAGATTCAGGGATCAATGAGCAGTTCTTC	CASSLDSGINEQFF
TRBV7-8	NA	NA	TRBJ2-2	TGTGCCAGCAGGCAGAACACCGGGGAGCTGTTTTTT	CASRQNTGELFF
TRBV20-1	NA	NA	TRBJ2-3	TGCAGTGCTAGAGGAAGACCAGGTAGCACAGATACGCAGTATTTT	CSARGRPGSTDTQYF
TRBV6-1	NA	few	TRBJ2-3	TGTGCCAGCAGCATGGAGGGGAGCACAGATACGCAGTATTTT	CASSMEGSTDTQYF
TRBV7-2	TRBD2	many	TRBJ2-5	TGTGCCAGCAGCAAGGACGGGGAGCGGGGGCTAGGGGAGACCCAGTACTTC	CASSKDGERGLGETQYF
TRBV10-3	NA	NA	TRBJ2-1	TGTGCCATCAGTCTCACAGGAGTAGGAGTTAATGAGCAGTTCTTC	CAISLTGVGVNEQFF
TRBV9	NA	many	TRBJ2-2	TGTGCCAGCAGCGTAGTGAGGGGGACCGGGGAGCTGTTTTTT	CASSVVRGTGELFF
TRBV7-3	NA	NA	TRBJ2-1	TGTGCCAGCAGCCTCCGGGACGATGAGCAGTTCTTC	CASSLRDDEQFF